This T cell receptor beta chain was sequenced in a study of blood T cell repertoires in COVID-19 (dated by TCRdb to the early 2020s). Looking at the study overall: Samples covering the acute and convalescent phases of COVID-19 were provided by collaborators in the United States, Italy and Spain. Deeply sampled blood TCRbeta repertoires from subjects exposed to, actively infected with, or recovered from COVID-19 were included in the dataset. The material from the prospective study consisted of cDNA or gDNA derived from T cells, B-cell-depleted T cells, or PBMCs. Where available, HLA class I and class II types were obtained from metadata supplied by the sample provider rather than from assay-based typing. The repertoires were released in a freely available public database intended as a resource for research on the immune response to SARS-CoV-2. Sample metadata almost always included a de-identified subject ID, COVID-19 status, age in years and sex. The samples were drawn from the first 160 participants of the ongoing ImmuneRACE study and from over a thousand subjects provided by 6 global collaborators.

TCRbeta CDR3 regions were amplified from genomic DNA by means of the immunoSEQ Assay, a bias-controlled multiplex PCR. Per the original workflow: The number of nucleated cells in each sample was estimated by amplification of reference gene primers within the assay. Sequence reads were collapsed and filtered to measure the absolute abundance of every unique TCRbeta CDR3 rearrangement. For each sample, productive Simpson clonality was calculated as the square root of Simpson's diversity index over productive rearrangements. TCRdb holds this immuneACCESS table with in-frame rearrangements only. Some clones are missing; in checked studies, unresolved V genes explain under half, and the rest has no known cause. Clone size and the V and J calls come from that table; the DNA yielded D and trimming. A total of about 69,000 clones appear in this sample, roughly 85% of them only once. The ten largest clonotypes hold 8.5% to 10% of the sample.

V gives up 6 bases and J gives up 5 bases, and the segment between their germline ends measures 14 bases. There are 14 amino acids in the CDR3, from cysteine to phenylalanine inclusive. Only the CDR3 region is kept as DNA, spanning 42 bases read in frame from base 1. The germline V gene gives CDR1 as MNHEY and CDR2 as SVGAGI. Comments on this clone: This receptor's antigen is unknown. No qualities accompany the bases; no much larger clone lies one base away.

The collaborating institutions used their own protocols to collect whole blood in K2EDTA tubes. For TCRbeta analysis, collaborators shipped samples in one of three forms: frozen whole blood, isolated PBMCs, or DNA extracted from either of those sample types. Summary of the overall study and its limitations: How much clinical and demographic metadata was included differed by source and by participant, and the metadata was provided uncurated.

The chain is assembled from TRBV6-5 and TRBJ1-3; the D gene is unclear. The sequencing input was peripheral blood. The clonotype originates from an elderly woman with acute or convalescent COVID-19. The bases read TGTGCCAGCAGGACCGGGGAAAGGAGAAACACCATATATTTT. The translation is CASRTGERRNTIYF.